Shown below are 30 T cell receptor beta chains from a single sample sequenced in a study of cytomegalovirus exposure and HLA in healthy donors. Researchers ran the PCR with 60 Vbeta and 13 Jbeta primers. Sequencing used immunoSEQ multiplex PCR; TCRdb keeps in-frame clones, though not all of them. Counted here are roughly 96,000 clones, roughly 79% occurring once; the ten biggest clones make up 12% to 15%. The sequenced sample was PBMCs. The receptor source for this set is a woman in her 70s in good health and CMV-seropositive.

The V and J genes are TRBV7-2 and TRBJ1-6; D is possibly TRBD1 (6 bases). The CDR3 is 15 amino acids. Germline-derived CDR1 and CDR2 are SGHTA and FQGNSA. Trimming pared 1 base from V and 10 bases from J, leaving 14 bases between. The CDR3 nucleotides are TGTGCCAGCAGCTTAGGGCAGGGGATAGACTCACCCCTCCACTTT. Translating gives CASSLGQGIDSPLHF.

The chain links TRBV7-9 to TRBJ2-7; the match to TRBD2 covers 14 bases. The CDR3 totals 17 residues. V shed 1 base and J 4 bases; nucleotides not matched to a gene: 6. Looked up from germline, CDR1 is SEHNR and CDR2 is FQNEAQ (reference sequence). Here the CDR3 DNA reads TGTGCCAGCAGCTTAGGGGGACTAGCGGGAGTTTTTTACGAGCAGTACTTC. Encoded protein: CASSLGGLAGVFYEQYF.

This clone was seen a few times. The V and J genes are TRBV5-1 and TRBJ2-3; 8 bases are shared with TRBD1. V gave up 0 bases and J gave up 7 bases; unmatched junction bases: 10. The V gene's germline CDR1 is SGHRS and CDR2 YFSETQ. The CDR3 length is 16 residues. Here the CDR3 DNA reads TGCGCCAGCAGCTTGGGACCCCAGGGGGCTCTCTATACGCAGTATTTT. This translates into CASSLGPQGALYTQYF.

This sequence joins TRBV7-2 and TRBJ1-6; a weak D match, TRBD1 (5 bases). This CDR3 has 12 residues. The germline V gene encodes CDR1 SGHTA and CDR2 FQGNSA. Trimming stripped 8 bases from V and 7 bases from J, with 9 bases between. CDR3 loop: CASGQGNSPLHF. The DNA of the CDR3 is TGTGCCAGCGGTCAGGGAAATTCACCCCTCCACTTT.

CDR3 loop: CATIRGLYSNQPQHF. The CDR3, as DNA: TGCGCCACTATAAGGGGGCTCTATAGCAATCAGCCCCAGCATTTT. The chain employs TRBV10-1 and TRBJ1-5; 7 positions match TRBD1. V trimming: 10 bases; J trimming: 0 bases; junction bases outside the gene matches: 9. The CDR3 extends over 15 amino acids. The V gene's germline CDR1 is WNHNN and CDR2 SYGVQD (reference sequence).

V gene TRBV6-1 combines with J gene TRBJ2-1; weak D call: TRBD2 (6 bases). The V gene's germline CDR1 is MNHNS and CDR2 SASEGT. CDR3 length: 15 amino acids. Deletions cut 2 bases from V and 5 bases from J, with 13 bases between. This CDR3 is CASSEPAGSNNEQFF. CDR3 sequence (DNA): TGTGCCAGCAGTGAACCAGCCGGGAGTAACAATGAGCAGTTCTTC.

This clone appeared a single time. The genes are TRBV5-1 and TRBJ2-7; 7 bases fit TRBD1. The CDR3 is made up of 17 amino acids. V gave up 4 bases and J gave up 1 base; unmatched junction bases: 14. Per germline, CDR1 SGHRS and CDR2 YFSETQ. This chain's CDR3 is CASSHPPTGQLSYEQYF. In DNA form, the CDR3 reads TGCGCCAGCAGCCACCCACCTACGGGACAGTTATCCTACGAGCAGTACTTC.

This sequence joins TRBV10-2 and TRBJ1-1, with TRBD1 matching 9 bases. The CDR3 is 14 amino acids. Trimming took 7 bases from V and 3 from J; bases not matched to a gene: 6. The V gene's germline CDR1 is WSHSY and CDR2 SAAADI. The DNA of the CDR3 is TGCGCCAGCACCGCGGACAGGGGTCACACTGAAGCTTTCTTT. It codes for CASTADRGHTEAFF.

The V and J genes are TRBV28 and TRBJ1-4; D perhaps matches TRBD1 (6 bases). Trimming took 1 base from V and 7 from J, leaving 19 bases between them. The CDR3 totals 17 residues. Germline CDR1 MDHEN, CDR2 SYDVKM. The CDR3 here is CASSLYGGAGAGEKLFF. DNA for the CDR3: TGTGCCAGCAGTTTATATGGGGGCGCAGGGGCAGGTGAAAAACTGTTTTTT. The full variable domain, with the rest looked up from reference TRBV28 and TRBJ1-4, is DVKVTQSSRYLVKRTGEKVFLECVQDMDHENMFWYRQDPGLGLRLIYFSYDVKMKEKGDIPEGYSVSREKKERFSLILESASTNQTSMYLCASSLYGGAGAGEKLFFGSGTQLSVL.

The V call is TRBV9, the J call TRBJ2-1; 8 nucleotides agree with TRBD2. In germline, CDR1 is SGDLS, CDR2 YYNGEE. V lost 4 bases, J lost 2 bases, and 11 bases stayed unmatched. The CDR3 extends over 17 amino acids. The CDR3 sequence is CASSTYTSGPTYNEQFF. CDR3 coding DNA: TGTGCCAGCAGCACGTACACTAGCGGTCCAACCTACAATGAGCAGTTCTTC.

The V call is TRBV5-1, the J call TRBJ1-1; a weak D match, TRBD1 (5 bases). The CDR3 spans 15 residues. Deletions cut 2 bases from V and 1 base from J, with 12 bases between. Germline V gene data show CDR1 as SGHRS and CDR2 as YFSETQ. The CDR3, as DNA: TGCGCCAGCAGCTTTAACAGGCCTAAGAACACTGAAGCTTTCTTT. It specifies CASSFNRPKNTEAFF.

Many counts were recorded for this clone. The V call is TRBV6-1, the J call TRBJ1-2, with D hard to call. CDR1 is MNHNS, CDR2 SASEGT, per germline. The CDR3 extends over 13 amino acids. Trimming cost V 2 bases and J 8 bases, with 12 bases left between them. Here the CDR3 reads CASSERKNGGYTF. In DNA form, the CDR3 reads TGTGCCAGCAGTGAAAGAAAGAACGGGGGCTACACCTTC.

J is TRBJ1-4 and V is TRBV7-9; weak D call: TRBD1 (6 bases). The V and J ends lost 2 bases and 7 bases respectively, with 23 bases between them. Germline-derived CDR1 and CDR2 are SEHNR and FQNEAQ (reference sequence). CDR3 size: 18 residues. For the CDR3, the DNA is TGTGCCAGCAGCTTAAGCCTGGACAGTGGTCCCGAGGGTGAAAAACTGTTTTTT. Its protein product is CASSLSLDSGPEGEKLFF.

This rearrangement joins TRBV18 to TRBJ2-3; tentative D call: TRBD2 (5 bases). Per the germline V gene, CDR1 is KGHSH and CDR2 is LQKENI. The germline V and J ends were trimmed by 0 bases and 1 base, with 14 bases remaining between them. The CDR3 sequence is 17 residues long. The CDR3 region is CASSPPLSLAGTDTQYF. The CDR3 DNA reads as TGTGCCAGCTCACCACCGTTGAGTCTAGCAGGCACAGATACGCAGTATTTT.

The gene calls are TRBV19 and TRBJ2-2; 10 bases are a match to TRBD2. The CDR3 has 16 amino acids. The V and J ends lost 7 bases and 5 bases, in that order; junction bases with no gene match: 10. Germline CDR1 reads LNHDA; CDR2 reads SQIVND (reference sequence). The CDR3 DNA reads as TGTGCCAGTATTGGCCTAGCGGGAGACGGAACCGGGGAGCTGTTTTTT. Translation gives CASIGLAGDGTGELFF. The full variable domain, with the rest looked up from reference TRBV19 and TRBJ2-2, is DGGITQSPKYLFRKEGQNVTLSCEQNLNHDAMYWYRQDPGQGLRLIYYSQIVNDFQKGDIAEGYSVSREKKESFPLTVTSAQKNPTAFYLCASIGLAGDGTGELFFGEGSRLTVL.

This clone was seen a handful of times. The chain combines TRBV28 with TRBJ1-4; weak D call: TRBD1 (5 bases). V lost 4 bases, J lost 4 bases, and 10 bases lay in between. Germline CDR1 MDHEN, CDR2 SYDVKM. The CDR3 consists of 14 residues. CDR3 region: CASSSGNRNEKLFF. CDR3 in DNA: TGTGCCAGCAGTTCAGGGAACCGTAATGAAAAACTGTTTTTT.

The J gene is TRBJ1-6, the V gene TRBV5-6; D uncertain. The V gene lost 0 bases and the J gene lost 0 bases, with 7 bases spanning the gap. The CDR3 runs 16 residues. The germline V gene encodes CDR1 SGHDT and CDR2 YYEEEE. CDR3 protein: CASSLAGNSYNSPLHF. The CDR3 DNA is TGTGCCAGCAGCTTGGCCGGGAACTCCTATAATTCACCCCTCCACTTT.

J is TRBJ2-7 and V is TRBV5-6; a weak D match, TRBD2 (6 bases). Germline CDR1 reads SGHDT; CDR2 reads YYEEEE. Between the trimmed V and J ends, which lost 3 bases and 3 bases, there was a span of 13 bases. CDR3 length equals 14 residues. The CDR3 coding sequence is TGTGCCAGCAGCTCCGGGACTTTCAACTACGAGCAGTACTTC. Protein sequence: CASSSGTFNYEQYF.

The chain is built from TRBV5-1 and TRBJ2-1, with 8 positions matching TRBD2. The CDR3 has 14 amino acids. Germline CDR1 is SGHRS and CDR2 is YFSETQ. J gave up 6 bases and V 0 bases, and 2 bases lay outside the gene matches. The CDR3 loop reads CASSLGGRLNEQFF. In nucleotides, the CDR3 is TGCGCCAGCAGCTTGGGCGGGAGGCTCAATGAGCAGTTCTTC.

This clone was recorded a few times. The chain recombines TRBV5-1 with TRBJ1-2, with 12 bases matching TRBD1. From germline, CDR1 is SGHRS and CDR2 YFSETQ. The J segment lost 8 bases and the V segment lost 1 base, leaving 6 bases of the junction unmatched. The CDR3 is made up of 15 amino acids. In DNA, the CDR3 is TGCGCCAGCAGCTTGACCGGGACAGGGGGCTCGGGCTACACCTTC. This translates into CASSLTGTGGSGYTF.

This clone was found a few times. The chain has TRBV11-3 and TRBJ2-1; TRBD1 agrees at 9 bases. Per germline, CDR1 SGHNT and CDR2 YENEEA. CDR3 length equals 15 residues. The V segment lost 5 bases and the J segment 6 bases; nucleotides outside the gene matches: 8. For the CDR3, the DNA is TGTGCCAGCAGCCGTACCGGGACAGGGATCAATGAGCAGTTCTTC. As protein: CASSRTGTGINEQFF.

The chain joins TRBV6-5 to TRBJ1-4, with a possible D match to TRBD1 (6 bases). Germline V CDR1 and CDR2: MNHEY, SVGAGI. The germline V and J ends were trimmed by 9 bases and 8 bases, with 13 bases remaining between them. The CDR3 covers 12 residues. CDR3 DNA sequence: TGTGCCAGTCAGGGGCGCGGGGAAAAACTGTTTTTT. This codes for CASQGRGEKLFF.

This clone was detected a few times. The chain combines TRBV9 with TRBJ2-1; 9 bases align to TRBD2. The germline gives CDR1 SGDLS, CDR2 YYNGEE. The CDR3 spans 16 residues. J lost 3 bases, V lost 4 bases, and 8 bases had no gene match. The CDR3 region is CASSPIGAGGYNEQFF. CDR3 in DNA: TGTGCCAGCAGCCCCATTGGAGCGGGAGGCTACAATGAGCAGTTCTTC.

This rearrangement joins TRBV5-5 to TRBJ2-2, with a possible D match to TRBD1 (5 bases). Germline CDR1 reads SGHKS; CDR2 reads YYEKEE (reference sequence). This CDR3 has 14 residues. V was cut by 9 bases and J by 5 bases, with 17 bases left in between. CDR3 sequence reads: CATSRAGLTGELFF. CDR3 nucleotide sequence: TGTGCCACCTCCCGGGCAGGGTTAACCGGGGAGCTGTTTTTT.

CDR3: CASSYLIPGSYEQYF. The CDR3 DNA reads TGTGCCAGCAGTTACCTTATCCCGGGGTCCTACGAGCAGTACTTC. V and J are TRBV28 and TRBJ2-7; perhaps TRBD2 as D (5 bases). With 4 bases removed from V and 1 base from J, the gap between germline ends came to 14 bases. Germline values: CDR1 MDHEN, CDR2 SYDVKM. CDR3 size: 15 residues.

The table lists this clone with a few counts. This chain links TRBV7-6 with TRBJ2-7; 7 nucleotides agree with TRBD2. J lost 4 bases, V lost 7 bases, and 16 bases had no gene match. There are 16 residues in the CDR3. The germline V gene has CDR1 SGHVS and CDR2 FNYEAQ. The CDR3 loop is CASTLPWRERSYEQYF. As DNA, the CDR3 is TGTGCCAGCACCTTGCCCTGGCGGGAGAGATCATACGAGCAGTACTTC.

The rearrangement joins TRBV2 to TRBJ2-1, with a weak D call TRBD1 (6 bases). The V gene lost 5 bases and the J gene lost 6 bases, with 17 bases spanning the gap. There are 15 residues in the CDR3. The germline CDR1 and CDR2 sequences are SNHLY and FYNNEI. The CDR3 DNA sequence: TGTGCCAGCAGTCTTCGGACAGTCTCCGGCAATGAGCAGTTCTTC. It is translated as CASSLRTVSGNEQFF.

Worth noting for this clone: This CDR3 is also generated by other DNA sequences in the sample. V gene TRBV18 combines with J gene TRBJ2-7; 7 nucleotides line up with TRBD2. The CDR3 contains 14 residues. J gave up 5 bases and V 3 bases, and 7 bases lay outside the gene matches. CDR1 is KGHSH and CDR2 is LQKENI in the germline V gene. The chain's CDR3 is CASSPRRENDEQYF. The CDR3 nucleotides read TGTGCCAGCTCACCTCGGCGGGAGAATGACGAGCAGTACTTC. The complete variable domain, with remaining parts taken from reference TRBV18 and TRBJ2-7, reads NAGVMQNPRHLVRRRGQEARLRCSPMKGHSHVYWYRQLPEEGLKFMVYLQKENIIDESGMPKERFSAEFPKEGPSILRIQQVVRGDSAAYFCASSPRRENDEQYFGPGTRLTVT.

The chain employs TRBV25-1 and TRBJ1-2, with 12 bases lining up with TRBD1. V was pared by 6 bases and J by 6 bases, with 8 bases of the junction left unmatched. Germline V gives CDR1 MGHDK, CDR2 SYGVNS. The CDR3 is 15 amino acids. CDR3 residues: CASSEGQGALDGYTF. CDR3 DNA sequence: TGTGCCAGCAGCGAGGGACAGGGGGCTTTGGATGGCTACACCTTC.

This clone has only a few counts. V and J are TRBV4-3 and TRBJ2-7, with a tentative D call TRBD1 (6 bases). The V gene lost 0 bases and the J gene lost 6 bases, with 12 bases spanning the gap. This CDR3 region has 14 residues. Germline values: CDR1 LGHNA, CDR2 YSLEER. The CDR3 is CASSQELRGAEQYF. CDR3 nucleotide sequence: TGCGCCAGCAGCCAAGAACTCAGGGGTGCCGAGCAGTACTTC.